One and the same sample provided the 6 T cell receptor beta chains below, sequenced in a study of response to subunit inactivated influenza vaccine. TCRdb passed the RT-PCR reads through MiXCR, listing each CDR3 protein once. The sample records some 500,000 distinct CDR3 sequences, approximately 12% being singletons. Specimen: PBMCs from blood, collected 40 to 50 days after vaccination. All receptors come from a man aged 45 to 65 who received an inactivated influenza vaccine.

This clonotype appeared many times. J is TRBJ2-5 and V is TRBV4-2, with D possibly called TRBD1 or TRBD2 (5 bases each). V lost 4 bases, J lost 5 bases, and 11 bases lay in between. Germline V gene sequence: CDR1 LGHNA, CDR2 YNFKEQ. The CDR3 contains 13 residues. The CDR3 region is CASSLGTGETQYF. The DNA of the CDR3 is TGTGCCAGCAGCCTGGGGACGGGGGAGACCCAGTACTTC.

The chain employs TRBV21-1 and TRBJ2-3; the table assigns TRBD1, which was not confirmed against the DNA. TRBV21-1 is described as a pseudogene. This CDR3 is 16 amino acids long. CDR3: CASSKVGQRDLDTQYF. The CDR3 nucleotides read TGTGCCAGCAGCAAAGTTGGACAGCGAGACTTAGATACGCAGTATTTT.

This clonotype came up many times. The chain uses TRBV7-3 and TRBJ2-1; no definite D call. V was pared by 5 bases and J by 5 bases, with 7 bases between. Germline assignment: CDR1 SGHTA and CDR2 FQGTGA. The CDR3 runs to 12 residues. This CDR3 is CASSEADNEQFF. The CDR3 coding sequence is TGTGCCAGCAGCGAGGCCGACAATGAGCAGTTCTTC.

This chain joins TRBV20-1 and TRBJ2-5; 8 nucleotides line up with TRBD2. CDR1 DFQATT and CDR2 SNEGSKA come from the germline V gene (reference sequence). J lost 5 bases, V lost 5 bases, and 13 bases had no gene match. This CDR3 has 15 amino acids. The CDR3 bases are TGCAGTGCTGAGCGGGGGAGGAGGCTGCTGGAGACCCAGTACTTC. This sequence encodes CSAERGRRLLETQYF.

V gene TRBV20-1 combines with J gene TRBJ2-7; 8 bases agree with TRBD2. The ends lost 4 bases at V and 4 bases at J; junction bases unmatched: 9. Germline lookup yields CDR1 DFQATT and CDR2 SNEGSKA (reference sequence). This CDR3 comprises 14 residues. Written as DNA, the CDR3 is TGCAGTGCTAAAACAGGACTAGCCCGGTACGAGCAGTACTTC. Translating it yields CSAKTGLARYEQYF.

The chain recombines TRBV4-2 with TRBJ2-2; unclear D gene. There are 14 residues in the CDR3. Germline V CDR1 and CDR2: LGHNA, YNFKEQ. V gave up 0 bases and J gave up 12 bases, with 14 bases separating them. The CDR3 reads CASSQEDRLRKLFF. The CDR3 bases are TGTGCCAGCAGCCAAGAAGACCGCCTTAGGAAGCTGTTTTTT.